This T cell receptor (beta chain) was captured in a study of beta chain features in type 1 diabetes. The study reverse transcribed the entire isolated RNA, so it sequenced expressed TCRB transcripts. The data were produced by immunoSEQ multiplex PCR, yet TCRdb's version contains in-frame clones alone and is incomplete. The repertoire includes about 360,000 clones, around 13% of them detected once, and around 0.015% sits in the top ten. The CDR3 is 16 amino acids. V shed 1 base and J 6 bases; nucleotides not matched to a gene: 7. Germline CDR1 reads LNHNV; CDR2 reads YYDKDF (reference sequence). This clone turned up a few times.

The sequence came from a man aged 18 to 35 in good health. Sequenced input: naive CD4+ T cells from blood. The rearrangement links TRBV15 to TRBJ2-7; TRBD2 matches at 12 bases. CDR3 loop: CATSRGLAGEFREQYF. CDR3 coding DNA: TGTGCCACCAGCAGAGGACTAGCGGGAGAATTTCGCGAGCAGTACTTC.